Sequencing of this TCR beta chain was carried out in a study of cytomegalovirus exposure and HLA in healthy donors. Across the whole study: Out of roughly 200 million T cells, an earlier analysis found more than 95 million unique TCR beta sequences in total.

Study-level findings and limits: Some public TCRs appeared in many individuals, while most sequences were rare.

As concerns this clone: Antigen specificity is unknown.

The PCR ran on 60 Vbeta and 13 Jbeta primers. The repertoire was sequenced with immunoSEQ multiplex PCR; TCRdb's copy has only in-frame clones and lacks some. The sample consists of about 120,000 clones, approximately 87% of them appearing once. The CDR3 has 15 amino acids. From germline, CDR1 is SEHNR and CDR2 FQNEAQ (reference sequence). V lost 5 bases and J lost 3, with 14 bases in between. Sequenced: PBMCs. This chain joins TRBV7-9 and TRBJ1-5, with D possibly matching TRBD1 (5 bases). This receptor was identified in a man aged 18 to 29 in good health and CMV-seropositive. The CDR3 protein is CASSLGWGDNQPQHF. In nucleotides, the CDR3 is TGTGCCAGCAGCCTTGGGTGGGGGGACAATCAGCCCCAGCATTTT. The variable domain in full, with the rest retrieved from reference TRBV7-9 and TRBJ1-5, is DTGVSQNPRHKITKRGQNVTFRCDPISEHNRLYWYRQTLGQGPEFLTYFQNEAQLEKSRLLSDRFSAERPKGSFSTLEIQRTEQGDSAMYLCASSLGWGDNQPQHFGDGTRLSIL.